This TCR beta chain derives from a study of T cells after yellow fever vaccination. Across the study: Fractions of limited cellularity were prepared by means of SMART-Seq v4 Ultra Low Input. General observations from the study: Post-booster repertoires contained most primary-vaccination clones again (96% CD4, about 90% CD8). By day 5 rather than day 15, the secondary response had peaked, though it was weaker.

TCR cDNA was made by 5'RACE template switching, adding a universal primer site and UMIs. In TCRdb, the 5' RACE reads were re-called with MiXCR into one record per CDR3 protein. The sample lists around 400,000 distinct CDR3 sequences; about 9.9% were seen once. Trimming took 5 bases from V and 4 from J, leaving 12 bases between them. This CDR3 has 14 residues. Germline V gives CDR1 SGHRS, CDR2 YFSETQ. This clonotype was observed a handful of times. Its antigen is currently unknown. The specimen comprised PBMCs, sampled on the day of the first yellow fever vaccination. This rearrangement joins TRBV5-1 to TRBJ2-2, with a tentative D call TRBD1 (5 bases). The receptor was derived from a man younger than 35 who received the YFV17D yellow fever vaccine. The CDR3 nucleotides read TGCGCCAGCAGTTTGCGTGACAGCACCGGGGAGCTGTTTTTT. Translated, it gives CASSLRDSTGELFF.